This note documents a single T cell receptor (beta chain) sequence. Under the authors' procedure: Reference gene primer amplification gave nucleated cell count estimates. Clones were read by immunoSEQ multiplex PCR, and TCRdb kept only the in-frame ones, dropping some. That table is the source of V, J and clone size, and D and trimming were worked out from the DNA. The sample lists 150,000 or so clones, 80% occurring once. This CDR3 contains 17 residues. The germline V gene has CDR1 SEHNR and CDR2 FQNEAQ (reference sequence). Deletions cut 3 bases from V and 4 bases from J, with 20 bases between. This entry belongs to a study of blood T cell repertoires in COVID-19. Study-wide background: Samples taken during acute and convalescent COVID-19 were collected in the United States, Italy and Spain. The analysed material was cDNA or gDNA that came from T cells, B-cell-depleted T cells, or PBMCs.

The material sequenced was peripheral blood. This TCR was recovered from a man aged 55 to 70 with active or convalescent COVID-19. The chain recombines TRBV7-9 with TRBJ2-3, with a tentative D call TRBD1 (5 bases). DNA of the CDR3: TGTGCCAGCAGCTTTCAGGGCTTAGGCGTCGGATCAGATACGCAGTATTTT. Translating gives CASSFQGLGVGSDTQYF.